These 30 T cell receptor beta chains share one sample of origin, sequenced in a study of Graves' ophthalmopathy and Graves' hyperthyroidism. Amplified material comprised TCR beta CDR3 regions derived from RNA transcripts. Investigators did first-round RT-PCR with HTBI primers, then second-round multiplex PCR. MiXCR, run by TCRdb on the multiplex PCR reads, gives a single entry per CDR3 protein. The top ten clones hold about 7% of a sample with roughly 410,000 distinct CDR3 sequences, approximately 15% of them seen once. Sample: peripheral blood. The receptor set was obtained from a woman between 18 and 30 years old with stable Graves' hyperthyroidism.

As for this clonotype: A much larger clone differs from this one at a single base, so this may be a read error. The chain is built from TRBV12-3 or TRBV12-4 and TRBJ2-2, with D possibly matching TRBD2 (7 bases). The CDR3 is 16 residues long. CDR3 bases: TGTGCCAGCAGTTTAGGGGGGGGCGCGAACACCGGGGAGCCGTTTTTT. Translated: CASSLGGGANTGEPFF.

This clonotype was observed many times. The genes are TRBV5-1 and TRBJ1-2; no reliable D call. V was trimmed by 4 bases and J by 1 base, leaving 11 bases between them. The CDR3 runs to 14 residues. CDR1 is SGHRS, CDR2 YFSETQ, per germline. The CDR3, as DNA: TGCGCCAGCAGCGAGGTCAGTCTTAACTATGGCTACACCTTC. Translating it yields CASSEVSLNYGYTF.

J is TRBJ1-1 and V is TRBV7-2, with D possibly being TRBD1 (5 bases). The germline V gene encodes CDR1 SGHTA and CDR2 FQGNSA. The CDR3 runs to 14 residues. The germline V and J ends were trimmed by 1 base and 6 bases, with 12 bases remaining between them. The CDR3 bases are TGTGCCAGCAGCTTAGAATCAGGGTTGGCTGAAGCTTTCTTT. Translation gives CASSLESGLAEAFF.

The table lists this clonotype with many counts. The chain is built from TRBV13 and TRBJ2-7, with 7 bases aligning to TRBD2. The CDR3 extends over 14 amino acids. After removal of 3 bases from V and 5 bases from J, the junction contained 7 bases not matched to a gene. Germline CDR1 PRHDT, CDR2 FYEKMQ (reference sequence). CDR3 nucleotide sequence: TGTGCCAGCAGCTTCTCACTAGCGACGAACGAGCAGTACTTC. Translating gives CASSFSLATNEQYF.

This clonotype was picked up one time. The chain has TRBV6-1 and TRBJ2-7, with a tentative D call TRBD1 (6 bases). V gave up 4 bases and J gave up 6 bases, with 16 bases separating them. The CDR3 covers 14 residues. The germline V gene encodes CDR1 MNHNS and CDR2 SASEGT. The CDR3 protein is CASSVTGDLFEQYF. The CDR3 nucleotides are TGTGCCAGCAGTGTGACAGGTGACCTTTTCGAGCAGTACTTC.

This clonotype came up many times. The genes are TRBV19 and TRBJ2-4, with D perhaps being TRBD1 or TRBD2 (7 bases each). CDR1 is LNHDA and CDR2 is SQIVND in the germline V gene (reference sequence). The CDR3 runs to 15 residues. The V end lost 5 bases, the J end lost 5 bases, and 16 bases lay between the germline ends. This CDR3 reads CASSLPRGGENIQYF. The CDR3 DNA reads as TGTGCCAGTAGTCTCCCCAGGGGGGGCGAAAACATTCAGTACTTC.

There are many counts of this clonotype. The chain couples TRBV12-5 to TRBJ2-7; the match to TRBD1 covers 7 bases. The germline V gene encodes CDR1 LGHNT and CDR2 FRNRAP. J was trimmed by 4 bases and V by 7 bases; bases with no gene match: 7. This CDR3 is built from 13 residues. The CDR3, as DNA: TGTGCTAGTGCCTGGGACAGCGAATACGAGCAGTACTTC. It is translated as CASAWDSEYEQYF. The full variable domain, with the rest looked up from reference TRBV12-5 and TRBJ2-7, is DARVTQTPRHKVTEMGQEVTMRCQPILGHNTVFWYRQTMMQGLELLAYFRNRAPLDDSGMPKDRFSAEMPDATLATLKIQPSEPRDSAVYFCASAWDSEYEQYFGPGTRLTVT.

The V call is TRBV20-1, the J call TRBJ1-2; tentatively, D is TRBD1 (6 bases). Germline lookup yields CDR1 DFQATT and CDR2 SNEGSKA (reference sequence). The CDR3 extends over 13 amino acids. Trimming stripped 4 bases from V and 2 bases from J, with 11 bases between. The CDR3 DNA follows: TGCAGTGCTATCCGGGACAAGAACTATGGCTACACCTTC. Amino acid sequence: CSAIRDKNYGYTF.

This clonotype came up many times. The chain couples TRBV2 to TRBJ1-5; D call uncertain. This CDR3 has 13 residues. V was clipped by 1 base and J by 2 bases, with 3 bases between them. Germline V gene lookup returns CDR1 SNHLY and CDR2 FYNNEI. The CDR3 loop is CASSEERNQPQHF. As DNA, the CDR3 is TGTGCCAGCAGTGAAGAGCGCAATCAGCCCCAGCATTTT.

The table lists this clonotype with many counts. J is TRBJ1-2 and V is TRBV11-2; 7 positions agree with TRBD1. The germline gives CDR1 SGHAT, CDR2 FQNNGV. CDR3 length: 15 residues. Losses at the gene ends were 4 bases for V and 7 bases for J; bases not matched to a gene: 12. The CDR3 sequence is CASSSYIRGVGGYTF. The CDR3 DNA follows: TGTGCCAGCAGCTCCTACATCAGGGGGGTCGGTGGCTACACCTTC. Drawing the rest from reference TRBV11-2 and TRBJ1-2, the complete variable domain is EAGVAQSPRYKIIEKRQSVAFWCNPISGHATLYWYQQILGQGPKLLIQFQNNGVVDDSQLPKDRFSAERLKGVDSTLKIQPAKLEDSAVYLCASSSYIRGVGGYTFGSGTRLTVV.

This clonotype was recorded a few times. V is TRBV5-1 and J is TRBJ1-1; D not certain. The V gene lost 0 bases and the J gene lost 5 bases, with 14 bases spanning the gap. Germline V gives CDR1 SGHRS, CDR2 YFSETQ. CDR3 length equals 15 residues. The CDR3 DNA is TGCGCCAGCAGCTTGGCCGAGGCCCCTGGGACTGAAGCTTTCTTT. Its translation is CASSLAEAPGTEAFF. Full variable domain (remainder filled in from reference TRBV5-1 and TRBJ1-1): KAGVTQTPRYLIKTRGQQVTLSCSPISGHRSVSWYQQTPGQGLQFLFEYFSETQRNKGNFPGRFSGRQFSNSRSEMNVSTLELGDSALYLCASSLAEAPGTEAFFGQGTRLTVV.

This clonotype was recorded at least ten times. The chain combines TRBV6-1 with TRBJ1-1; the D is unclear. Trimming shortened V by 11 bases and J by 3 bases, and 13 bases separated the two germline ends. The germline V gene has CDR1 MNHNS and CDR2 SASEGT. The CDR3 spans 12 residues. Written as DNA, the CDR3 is TGTGCCGTCAGGCGGGTGGACACTGAAGCTTTCTTT. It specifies CAVRRVDTEAFF.

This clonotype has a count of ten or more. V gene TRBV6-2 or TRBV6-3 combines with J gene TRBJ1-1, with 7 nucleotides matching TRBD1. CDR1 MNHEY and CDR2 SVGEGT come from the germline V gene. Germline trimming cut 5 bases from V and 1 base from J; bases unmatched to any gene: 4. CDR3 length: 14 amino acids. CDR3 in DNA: TGTGCCAGCAGTAAACAGGGGTCGAACACTGAAGCTTTCTTT. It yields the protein CASSKQGSNTEAFF.

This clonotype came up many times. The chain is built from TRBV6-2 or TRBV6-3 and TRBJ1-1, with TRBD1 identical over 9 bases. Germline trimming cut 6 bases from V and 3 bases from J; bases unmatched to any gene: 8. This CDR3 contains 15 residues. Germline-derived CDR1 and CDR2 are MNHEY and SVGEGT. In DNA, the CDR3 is TGTGCCAGCAGACCTCTGGGACAGGGATACACTGAAGCTTTCTTT. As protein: CASRPLGQGYTEAFF.

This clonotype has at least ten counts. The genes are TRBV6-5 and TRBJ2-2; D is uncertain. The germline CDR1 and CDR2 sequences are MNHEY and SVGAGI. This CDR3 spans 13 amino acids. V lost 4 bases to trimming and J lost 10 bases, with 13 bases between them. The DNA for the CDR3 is TGTGCCAGCAGTTTTGGACGGTCCGAGGAGCTGTTTTTT. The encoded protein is CASSFGRSEELFF.

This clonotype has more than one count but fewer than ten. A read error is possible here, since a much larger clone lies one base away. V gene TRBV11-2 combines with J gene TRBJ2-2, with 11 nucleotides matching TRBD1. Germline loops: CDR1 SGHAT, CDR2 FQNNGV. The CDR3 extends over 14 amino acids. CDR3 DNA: TGTGCCTGCAGCTGGGGACAGGGGGCCGGGGAGCTGTTTTTT. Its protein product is CACSWGQGAGELFF.

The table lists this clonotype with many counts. The CDR3 is CASSLAPGTNTGELFF. CDR3 in DNA: TGTGCCAGCAGTTTAGCGCCCGGGACGAACACCGGGGAGCTGTTTTTT. J is TRBJ2-2 and V is TRBV12-3 or TRBV12-4; the D gene is possibly TRBD2 (5 bases). Trimming took 0 bases from V and 0 from J, leaving 8 bases between them. The CDR3 is 16 amino acids.

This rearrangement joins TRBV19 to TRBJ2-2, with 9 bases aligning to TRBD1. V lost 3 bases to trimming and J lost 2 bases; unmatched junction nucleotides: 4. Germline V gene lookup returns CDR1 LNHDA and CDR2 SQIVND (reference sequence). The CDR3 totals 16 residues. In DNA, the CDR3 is TGTGCCAGTAGTATTCTACAGGGGGCAAACACCGGGGAGCTGTTTTTT. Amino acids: CASSILQGANTGELFF.

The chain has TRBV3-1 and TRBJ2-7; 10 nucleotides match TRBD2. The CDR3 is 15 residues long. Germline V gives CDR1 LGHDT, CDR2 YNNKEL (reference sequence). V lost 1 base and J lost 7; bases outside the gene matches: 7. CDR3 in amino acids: CASSQASGGAFEQYF. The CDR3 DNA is TGTGCCAGCAGCCAAGCAAGCGGGGGGGCGTTTGAGCAGTACTTC.

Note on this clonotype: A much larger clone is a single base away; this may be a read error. The CDR3 region has the DNA TGCGCCAGCAGCCAAGTAAGGTTGGAGACCCAGTACTTC. This translates into CASSQVRLETQYF. V gene TRBV4-1 combines with J gene TRBJ2-5, with D uncertain. The V end was cut by 1 base, the J end by 5 bases, with 8 bases between. Germline CDR1 is MGHRA and CDR2 is YSYEKL. The CDR3 totals 13 residues.

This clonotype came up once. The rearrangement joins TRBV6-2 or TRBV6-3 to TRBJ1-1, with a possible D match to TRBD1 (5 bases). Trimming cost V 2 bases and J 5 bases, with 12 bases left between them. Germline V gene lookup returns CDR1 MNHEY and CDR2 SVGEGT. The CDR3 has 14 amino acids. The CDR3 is CASSYLPGGTEAFF. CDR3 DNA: TGTGCCAGCAGTTACCTTCCCGGGGGTACTGAAGCTTTCTTT.

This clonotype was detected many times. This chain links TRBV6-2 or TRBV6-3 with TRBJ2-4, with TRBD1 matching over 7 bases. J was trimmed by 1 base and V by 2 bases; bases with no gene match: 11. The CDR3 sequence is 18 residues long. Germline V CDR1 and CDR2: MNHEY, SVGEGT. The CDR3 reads CASSYKSDPGGAKNIQYF. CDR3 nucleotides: TGTGCCAGCAGTTACAAGTCGGACCCAGGGGGTGCCAAAAACATTCAGTACTTC.

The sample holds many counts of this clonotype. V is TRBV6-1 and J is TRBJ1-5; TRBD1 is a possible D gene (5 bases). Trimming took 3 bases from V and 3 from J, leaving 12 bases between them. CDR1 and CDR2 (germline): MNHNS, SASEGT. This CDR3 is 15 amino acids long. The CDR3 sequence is CASSDIGGVNQPQHF. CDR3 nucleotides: TGTGCCAGCAGTGACATTGGAGGGGTCAATCAGCCCCAGCATTTT.

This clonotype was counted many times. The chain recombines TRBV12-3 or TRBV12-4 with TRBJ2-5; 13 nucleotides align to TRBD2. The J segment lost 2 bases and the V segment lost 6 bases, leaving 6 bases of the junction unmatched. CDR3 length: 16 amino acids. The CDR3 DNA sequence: TGTGCCAGCAGCCAACCACTAGCGGGGGGGCAAGAGACCCAGTACTTC. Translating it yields CASSQPLAGGQETQYF.

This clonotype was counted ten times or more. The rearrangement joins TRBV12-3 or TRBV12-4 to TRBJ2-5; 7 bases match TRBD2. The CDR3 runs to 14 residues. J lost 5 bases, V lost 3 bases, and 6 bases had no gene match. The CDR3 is CASSFGRGMETQYF. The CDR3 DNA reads TGTGCCAGCAGTTTTGGGAGGGGTATGGAGACCCAGTACTTC.

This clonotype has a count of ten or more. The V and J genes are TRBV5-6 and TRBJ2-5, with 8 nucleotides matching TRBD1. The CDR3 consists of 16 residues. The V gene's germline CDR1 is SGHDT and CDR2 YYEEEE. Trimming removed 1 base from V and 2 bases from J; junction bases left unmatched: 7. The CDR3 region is CASSLTGTGSQETQYF. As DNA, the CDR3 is TGTGCCAGCAGCTTGACCGGGACAGGATCACAAGAGACCCAGTACTTC.

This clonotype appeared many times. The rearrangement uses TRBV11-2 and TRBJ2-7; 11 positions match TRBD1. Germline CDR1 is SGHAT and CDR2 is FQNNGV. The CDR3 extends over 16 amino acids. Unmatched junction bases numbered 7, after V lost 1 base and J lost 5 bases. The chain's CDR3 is CASSLGGQGVRHEQYF. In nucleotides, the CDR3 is TGTGCCAGCAGCTTAGGGGGACAGGGGGTTCGCCACGAGCAGTACTTC.

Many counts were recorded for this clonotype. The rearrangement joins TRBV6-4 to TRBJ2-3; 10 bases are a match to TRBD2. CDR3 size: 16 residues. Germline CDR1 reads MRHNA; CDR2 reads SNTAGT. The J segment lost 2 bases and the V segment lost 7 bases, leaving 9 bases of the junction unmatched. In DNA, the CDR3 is TGTGCCAGCAATACTAGGACTAGCGGCCTCACAGATACGCAGTATTTT. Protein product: CASNTRTSGLTDTQYF.

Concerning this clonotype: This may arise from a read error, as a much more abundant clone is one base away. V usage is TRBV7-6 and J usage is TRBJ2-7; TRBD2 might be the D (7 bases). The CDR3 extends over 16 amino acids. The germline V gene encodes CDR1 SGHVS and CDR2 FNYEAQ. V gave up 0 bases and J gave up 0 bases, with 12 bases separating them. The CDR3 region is CASSLAGGLSSYEQYF. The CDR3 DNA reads TGTGCCAGCAGCTTAGCCGGGGGGCTGAGCTCCTACGAGCAGTACTTC.

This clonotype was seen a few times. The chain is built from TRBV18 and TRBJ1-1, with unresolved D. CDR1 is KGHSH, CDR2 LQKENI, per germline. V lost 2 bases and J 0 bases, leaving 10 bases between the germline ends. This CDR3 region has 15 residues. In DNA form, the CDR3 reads TGTGCCAGCTCACCATTGGCAGCCCTGAACACTGAAGCTTTCTTT. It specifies CASSPLAALNTEAFF.